This entry concerns a single T cell receptor (beta chain). The antigen is not known. The data were taken from a study of T-cell reconstitution after alpha-beta-depleted transplantation in children. Study-wide results and limits: Several hundred expanded graft clones reportedly gave rise to the alpha-beta T cells present about two months after transplant.

As it was prepared, the TCRbeta library received unique molecular identifiers. Using its own MiXCR run on the PCR reads, TCRdb lists one record per CDR3 protein. The sample lists 300,000 to 350,000 distinct CDR3 sequences; around 15% were seen once. The CDR3 totals 13 residues. Germline assignment: CDR1 SEHNR and CDR2 FQNEAQ (reference sequence). Deletions cut 4 bases from V and 6 bases from J, with 13 bases between. This chain links TRBV7-9 with TRBJ2-7; D is perhaps TRBD1 or TRBD2 (5 bases each). The sequence derives from a male patient aged 2 to 10 who had a stem cell transplant for acute lymphoblastic leukemia, so the T cells may come from the graft donor. Sequencing was performed on PBMCs, mostly from graft donor cells, taken 360 days after TCRalphabeta/CD19-depleted stem cell transplant. CDR3 loop: CASSSGTFLEQYF. The CDR3 region has the DNA TGTGCCAGCAGCTCCGGGACCTTTCTCGAGCAGTACTTC.